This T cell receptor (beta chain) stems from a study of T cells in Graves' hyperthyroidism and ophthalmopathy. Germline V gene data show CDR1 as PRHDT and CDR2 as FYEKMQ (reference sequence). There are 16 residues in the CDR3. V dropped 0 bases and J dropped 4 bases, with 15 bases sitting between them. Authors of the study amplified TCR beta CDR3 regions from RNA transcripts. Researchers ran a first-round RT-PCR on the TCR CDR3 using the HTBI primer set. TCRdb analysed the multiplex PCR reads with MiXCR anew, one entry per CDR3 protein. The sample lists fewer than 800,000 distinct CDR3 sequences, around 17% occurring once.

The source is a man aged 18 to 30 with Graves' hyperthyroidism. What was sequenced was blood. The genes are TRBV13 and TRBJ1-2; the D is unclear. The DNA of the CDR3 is TGTGCCAGCAGCTTAGGCGGCACCCCCTTCGGCTATGGCTACACCTTC. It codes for CASSLGGTPFGYGYTF.